This T cell receptor (beta chain) emerged from a study of shared clonotypes between healthy human individuals. The CDR3 spans 13 residues. Researchers drew on about 100 million PBMCs for genomic DNA from unsorted samples. At the deep level, the assay was run. The sequencing of unsorted PBMC DNA took place on ten immunoSEQ deep assay plates. In the source study's methods: ImmunoSEQ junction-only sequences lacked quality scores, so their filtering differed. Here immunoSEQ multiplex PCR was the method, and the copy in TCRdb shows in-frame clones only, minus some. The DNA gave D and trimming, while V, J and clone size come from that table. The sample includes roughly 500,000 clones, around 75% seen only once; the top ten take approximately 13%.

This sequence was found in a woman between 40 and 50 years old in good health. Some clones in this sample may be carry-over from other donors' samples. Sequencing was carried out using PBMCs. The chain carries TRBV21-1 and TRBJ2-7. TRBV21-1 is marked as a pseudogene. In DNA, the CDR3 is TGTGCCAGCAGCAAGACCGACTCCTACGAGCAGTACTTC. It yields the protein CASSKTDSYEQYF.